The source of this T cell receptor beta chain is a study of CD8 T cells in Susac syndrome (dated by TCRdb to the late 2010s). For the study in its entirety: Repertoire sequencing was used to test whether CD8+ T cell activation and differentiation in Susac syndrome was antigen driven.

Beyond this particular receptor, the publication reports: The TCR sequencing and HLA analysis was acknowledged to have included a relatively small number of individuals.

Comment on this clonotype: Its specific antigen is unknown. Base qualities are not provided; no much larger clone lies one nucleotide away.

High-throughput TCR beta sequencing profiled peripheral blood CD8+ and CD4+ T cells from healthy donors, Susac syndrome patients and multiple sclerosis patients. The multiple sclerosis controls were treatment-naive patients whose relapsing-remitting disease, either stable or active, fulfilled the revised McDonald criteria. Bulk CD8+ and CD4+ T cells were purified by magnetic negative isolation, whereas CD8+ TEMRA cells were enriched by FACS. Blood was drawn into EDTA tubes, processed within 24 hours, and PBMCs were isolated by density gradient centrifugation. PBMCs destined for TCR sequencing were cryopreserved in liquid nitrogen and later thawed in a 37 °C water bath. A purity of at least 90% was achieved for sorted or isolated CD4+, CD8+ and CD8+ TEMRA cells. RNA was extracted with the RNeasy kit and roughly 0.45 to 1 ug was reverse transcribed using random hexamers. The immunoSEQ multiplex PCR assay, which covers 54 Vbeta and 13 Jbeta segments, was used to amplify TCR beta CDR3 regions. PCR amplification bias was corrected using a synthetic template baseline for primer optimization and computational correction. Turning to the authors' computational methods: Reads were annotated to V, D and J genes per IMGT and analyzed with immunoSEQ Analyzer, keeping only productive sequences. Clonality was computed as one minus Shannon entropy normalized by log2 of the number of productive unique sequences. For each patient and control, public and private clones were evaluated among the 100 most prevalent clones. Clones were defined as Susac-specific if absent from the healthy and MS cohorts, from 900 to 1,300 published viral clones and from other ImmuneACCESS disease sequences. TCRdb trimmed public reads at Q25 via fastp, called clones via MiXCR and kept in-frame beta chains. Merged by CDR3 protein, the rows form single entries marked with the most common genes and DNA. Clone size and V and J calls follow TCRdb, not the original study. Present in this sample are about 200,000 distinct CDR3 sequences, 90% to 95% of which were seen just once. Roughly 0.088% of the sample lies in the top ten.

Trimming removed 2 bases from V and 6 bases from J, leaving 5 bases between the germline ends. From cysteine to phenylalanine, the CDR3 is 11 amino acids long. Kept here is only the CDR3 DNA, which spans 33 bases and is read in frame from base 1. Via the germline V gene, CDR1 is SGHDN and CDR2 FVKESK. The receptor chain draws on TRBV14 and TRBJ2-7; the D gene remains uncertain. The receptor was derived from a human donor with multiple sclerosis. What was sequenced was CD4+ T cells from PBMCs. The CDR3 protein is CASSQLGEQYF. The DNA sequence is TGTGCCAGCAGCCAATTGGGCGAGCAGTACTTC.